This record concerns one T cell receptor beta chain sequence. Its specificity is not known. This entry comes from a study of cytomegalovirus exposure and HLA in healthy donors. Study context: Earlier, some 180 million T cells were analyzed, and some 120 million unique TCR beta sequences were found among them. General study points: As a later analysis revealed, most CMV-associated TCR beta chains appeared HLA-restricted. Excluded: some indistinguishable V segments such as TRBV6-2 and TRBV6-3. The availability of immune exposure information extended only to CMV serostatus.

This CDR3 spans 15 amino acids. Germline assignment: CDR1 MNHNS and CDR2 SASEGT. V lost 6 bases to trimming and J lost 4 bases, with 17 bases between them. PCR employed 60 Vbeta and 13 Jbeta primers. Clones were sequenced by immunoSEQ multiplex PCR, and TCRdb holds only the in-frame ones, with some missing. The sample has around 140,000 clones; over 65% are singletons. The sequence came from a female donor in good health and CMV-seropositive. The V and J genes are TRBV6-1 and TRBJ2-3; tentatively, D is TRBD2 (6 bases). The sample taken for sequencing was PBMCs. The CDR3 is CASSLTSAGPDTQYF. The CDR3, as DNA: TGTGCCAGCAGCCTAACCTCGGCGGGGCCAGATACGCAGTATTTT.